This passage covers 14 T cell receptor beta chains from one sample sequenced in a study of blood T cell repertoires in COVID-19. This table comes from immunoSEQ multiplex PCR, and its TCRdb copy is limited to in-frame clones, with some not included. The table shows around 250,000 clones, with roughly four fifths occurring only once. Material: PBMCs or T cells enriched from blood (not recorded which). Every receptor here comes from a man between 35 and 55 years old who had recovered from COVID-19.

The CDR3 DNA sequence: TGTGCCAGCAGCCAAGCCCGCGGTACGCAGTATTTT. The encoded protein is CASSQARGTQYF. The chain has TRBV4-2 and TRBJ2-3; D ambiguous. V was trimmed by 1 base and J by 8 bases, leaving 7 bases between them. Per germline, CDR1 LGHNA and CDR2 YNFKEQ. The CDR3 runs 12 residues.

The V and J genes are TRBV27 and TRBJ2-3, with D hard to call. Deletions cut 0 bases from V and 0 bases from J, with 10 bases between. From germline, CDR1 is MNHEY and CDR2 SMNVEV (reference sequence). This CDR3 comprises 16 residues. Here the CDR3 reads CASSLSLSASTDTQYF. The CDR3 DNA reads TGTGCCAGCAGTTTATCGTTGAGCGCTAGCACAGATACGCAGTATTTT.

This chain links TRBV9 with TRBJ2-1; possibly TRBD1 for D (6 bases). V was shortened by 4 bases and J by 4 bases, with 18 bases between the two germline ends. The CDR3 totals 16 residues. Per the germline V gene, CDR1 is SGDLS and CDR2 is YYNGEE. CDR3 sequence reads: CASSRRIGTIYNEQFF. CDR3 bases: TGTGCCAGCAGCCGACGCATAGGGACAATATACAATGAGCAGTTCTTC.

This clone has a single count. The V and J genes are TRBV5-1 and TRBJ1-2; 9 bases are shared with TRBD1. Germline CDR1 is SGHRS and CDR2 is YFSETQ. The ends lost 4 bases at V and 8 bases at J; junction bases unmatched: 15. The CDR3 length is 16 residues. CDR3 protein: CASSATYRDRVEGYTF. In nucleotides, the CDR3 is TGCGCCAGCAGCGCAACCTACCGGGACAGGGTCGAAGGCTACACCTTC.

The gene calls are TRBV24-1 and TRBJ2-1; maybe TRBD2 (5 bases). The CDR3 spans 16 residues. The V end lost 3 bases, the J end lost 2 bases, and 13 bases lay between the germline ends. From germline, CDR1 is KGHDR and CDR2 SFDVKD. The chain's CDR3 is CATSDIGGTTYNEQFF. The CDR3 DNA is TGTGCCACCAGTGATATCGGAGGTACCACCTACAATGAGCAGTTCTTC.

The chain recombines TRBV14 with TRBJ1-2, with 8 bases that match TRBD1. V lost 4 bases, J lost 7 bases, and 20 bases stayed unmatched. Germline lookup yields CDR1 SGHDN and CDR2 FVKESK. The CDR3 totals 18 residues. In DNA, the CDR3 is TGTGCCAGCAGCCGACCCGGTGGGACAGGTTCCCCCGGGAGTGGCTACACCTTC. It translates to CASSRPGGTGSPGSGYTF.

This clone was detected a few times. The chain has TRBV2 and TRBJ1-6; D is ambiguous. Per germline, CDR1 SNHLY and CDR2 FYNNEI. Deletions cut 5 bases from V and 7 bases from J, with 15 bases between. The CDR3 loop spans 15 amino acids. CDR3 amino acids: CASSLSGVVNSPLHF. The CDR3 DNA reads TGTGCCAGCAGTCTATCGGGAGTAGTAAATTCACCCCTCCACTTT.

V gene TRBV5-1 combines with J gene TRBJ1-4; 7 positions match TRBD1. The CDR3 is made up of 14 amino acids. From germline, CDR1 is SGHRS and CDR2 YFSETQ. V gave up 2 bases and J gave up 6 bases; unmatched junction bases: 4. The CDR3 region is CASSFGGGDEKLFF. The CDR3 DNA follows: TGCGCCAGCAGCTTTGGAGGGGGCGATGAAAAACTGTTTTTT.

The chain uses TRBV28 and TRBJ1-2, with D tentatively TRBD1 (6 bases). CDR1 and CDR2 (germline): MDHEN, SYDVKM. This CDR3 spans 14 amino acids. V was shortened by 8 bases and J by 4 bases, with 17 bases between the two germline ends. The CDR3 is CASQPGTNFYGYTF. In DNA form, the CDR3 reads TGTGCCAGCCAGCCCGGGACAAATTTCTATGGCTACACCTTC.

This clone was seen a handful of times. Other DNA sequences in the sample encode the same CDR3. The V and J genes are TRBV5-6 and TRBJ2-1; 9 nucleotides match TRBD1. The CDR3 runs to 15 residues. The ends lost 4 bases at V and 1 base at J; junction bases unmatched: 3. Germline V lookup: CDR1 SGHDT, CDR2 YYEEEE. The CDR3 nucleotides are TGTGCCAGCAGCCCGGACAGGGGATCCTACAATGAGCAGTTCTTC. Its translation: CASSPDRGSYNEQFF.

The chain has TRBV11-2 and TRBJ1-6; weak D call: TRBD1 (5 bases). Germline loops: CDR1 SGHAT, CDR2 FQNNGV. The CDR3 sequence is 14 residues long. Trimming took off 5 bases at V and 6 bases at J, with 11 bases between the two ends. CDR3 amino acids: CASSPSGPNSPLHF. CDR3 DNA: TGTGCCAGCAGCCCCTCAGGGCCTAATTCACCCCTCCACTTT.

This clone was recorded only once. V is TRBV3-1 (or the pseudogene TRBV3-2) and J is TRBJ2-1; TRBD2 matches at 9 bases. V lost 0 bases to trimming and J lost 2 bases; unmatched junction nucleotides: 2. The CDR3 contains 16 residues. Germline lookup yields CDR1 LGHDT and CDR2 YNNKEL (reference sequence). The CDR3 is CASSQDKRGAYNEQFF. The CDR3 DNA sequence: TGTGCCAGCAGCCAAGATAAGCGGGGGGCCTACAATGAGCAGTTCTTC.

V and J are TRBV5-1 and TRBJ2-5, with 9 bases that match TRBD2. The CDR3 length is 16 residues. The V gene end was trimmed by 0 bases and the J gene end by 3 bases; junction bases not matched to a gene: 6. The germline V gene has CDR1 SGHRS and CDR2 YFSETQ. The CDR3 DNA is TGCGCCAGCAGCTTGGGGTCCGGCGGGAGGGAAGAGACCCAGTACTTC. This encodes CASSLGSGGREETQYF.

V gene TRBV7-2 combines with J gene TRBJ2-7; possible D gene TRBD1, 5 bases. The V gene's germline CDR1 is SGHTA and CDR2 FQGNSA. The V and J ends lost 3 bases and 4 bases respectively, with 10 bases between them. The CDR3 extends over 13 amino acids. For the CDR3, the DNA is TGTGCCAGCAGCTTCAGGGTGACTTACGAGCAGTACTTC. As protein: CASSFRVTYEQYF.